This T cell receptor beta chain was documented in a study of human T cells and chemical hapten exposure. Study summary: TCR yield per sample varied, mainly due to pooled library volumes.

Time point described: healthy volunteer bleed at 6 weeks. Unfractionated whole blood yielded total RNA. The library attached unique molecular identifiers to individual cDNA molecules. Per the study methods: TCR counts had a median of 95,638 per sample and spanned 23,224 to 690,600. Each CDR3 protein is one row after TCRdb ran MiXCR on the RACE reads. The V and J calls were not made by the authors but by TCRdb's processing. The sample records roughly 80,000 distinct CDR3 sequences, approximately 8.6% being singletons. General study points: No shift was seen in TCRs above 1 in 1000 frequency with DPC sensitization.

This CDR3 has 15 residues. Germline CDR1 reads MNHEY; CDR2 reads SVGAGI. Trimming took 0 bases from V and 6 from J; bases not matched to a gene: 6. In its sample, this clonotype was seen a few times. Its antigen remains unknown. Sequences were obtained from whole blood. This TCR derives from a female donor in good health. Some clones in this sample may be carry-over from other donors' samples. The V and J genes are TRBV6-5 and TRBJ1-1; 8 bases align to TRBD1. The CDR3 nucleotides read TGTGCCAGCAGTTACTCGACCATACAGGGGGCTGAAGCTTTCTTT. Amino acid sequence: CASSYSTIQGAEAFF.